The next 31 T cell receptor beta chains were all read from a single sample in a study of blood T cell repertoires in COVID-19. Method: immunoSEQ multiplex PCR; TCRdb's copy keeps in-frame clones and lacks some. The sample has under 250,000 clones, around nine tenths seen once. The sample taken for sequencing was peripheral blood. The receptors originated from a woman aged 55-69 years who had recovered from COVID-19.

The gene calls are TRBV10-3 and TRBJ2-3, with TRBD1 as a possible D gene (6 bases). Trimming pared 0 bases from V and 5 bases from J, leaving 18 bases between. Looked up from germline, CDR1 is ENHRY and CDR2 is SYGVKD. This CDR3 has 17 residues. The CDR3 DNA sequence: TGTGCCATCAGTGAGTCGGTCTTAGGGGGAAGGCGAGATACGCAGTATTTT. This gives the protein CAISESVLGGRRDTQYF.

This chain connects TRBV3-1 (or the pseudogene TRBV3-2) to TRBJ2-5; 9 bases line up with TRBD2. CDR3 length: 15 residues. Germline CDR1 reads LGHDT; CDR2 reads YNNKEL (reference sequence). V dropped 1 base and J dropped 5; count of bases not matched to a gene: 5. The CDR3 spells CASSQGPSGVETQYF. DNA of the CDR3: TGTGCCAGCAGCCAAGGGCCTAGCGGGGTTGAGACCCAGTACTTC.

The J gene is TRBJ1-4, the V gene TRBV10-3; TRBD1 matches 8 bases. Germline-derived CDR1 and CDR2 are ENHRY and SYGVKD. With 8 bases clipped from V and 5 bases from J, the junction kept 10 bases outside the gene matches. CDR3 length equals 15 residues. The CDR3 here is CAIGSGTGPNEKLFF. The CDR3 DNA reads as TGTGCCATCGGGTCCGGGACAGGTCCGAATGAAAAACTGTTTTTT.

This chain joins TRBV6-5 and TRBJ1-2; no definite D call. The CDR3 consists of 14 residues. The V and J ends lost 0 bases and 7 bases respectively, with 12 bases between them. Germline CDR1 reads MNHEY; CDR2 reads SVGAGI. The CDR3: CASSYSEEWRGYTF. CDR3 coding DNA: TGTGCCAGCAGTTACTCTGAGGAATGGCGTGGCTACACCTTC.

This chain connects TRBV5-1 to TRBJ1-2; D gene unclear. CDR1 is SGHRS and CDR2 is YFSETQ in the germline V gene. V lost 0 bases and J lost 4, with 7 bases in between. CDR3 length: 13 amino acids. CDR3: CASSLDSPYGYTF. The CDR3 region has the DNA TGCGCCAGCAGCTTGGACAGCCCCTATGGCTACACCTTC.

The gene calls are TRBV9 and TRBJ2-2; 7 bases line up with TRBD1. Germline V CDR1 and CDR2: SGDLS, YYNGEE. The V segment lost 2 bases and the J segment 1 base; nucleotides outside the gene matches: 2. This CDR3 spans 15 amino acids. The CDR3 DNA reads as TGTGCCAGCAGCGTGGGGACAGTGAACACCGGGGAGCTGTTTTTT. This encodes CASSVGTVNTGELFF.

The chain is built from TRBV5-1 and TRBJ2-7, with TRBD1 matching over 7 bases. Germline CDR1 SGHRS, CDR2 YFSETQ. Trimming removed 3 bases from V and 1 base from J; junction bases left unmatched: 7. The CDR3 has 15 amino acids. CDR3 residues: CASSSRQGASYEQYF. The CDR3 nucleotides read TGCGCCAGCAGCTCCCGACAGGGAGCATCCTACGAGCAGTACTTC.

The chain is built from TRBV28 and TRBJ1-3; D is undetermined. In germline, CDR1 is MDHEN, CDR2 SYDVKM. This CDR3 region has 14 residues. With 3 bases removed from V and 3 bases from J, the gap between germline ends came to 9 bases. CDR3 amino acids: CASSLPGNGNTIYF. The CDR3 DNA follows: TGTGCCAGCAGTTTGCCCGGTAATGGAAACACCATATATTTT.

The V call is TRBV28, the J call TRBJ2-1, with 9 positions matching TRBD2. The V gene end was trimmed by 8 bases and the J gene end by 7 bases; junction bases not matched to a gene: 9. The CDR3 is made up of 14 amino acids. Germline values: CDR1 MDHEN, CDR2 SYDVKM. The CDR3 sequence is CASHLAGVVNEQFF. Written as DNA, the CDR3 is TGTGCCAGCCACTTAGCGGGGGTTGTTAATGAGCAGTTCTTC. The variable domain in full, completed from reference TRBV28 and TRBJ2-1, reads DVKVTQSSRYLVKRTGEKVFLECVQDMDHENMFWYRQDPGLGLRLIYFSYDVKMKEKGDIPEGYSVSREKKERFSLILESASTNQTSMYLCASHLAGVVNEQFFGPGTRLTVL.

This chain connects TRBV3-1 (or the pseudogene TRBV3-2) to TRBJ2-7, with TRBD2 matching 8 bases. The CDR3 totals 15 residues. The J segment lost 0 bases and the V segment lost 1 base, leaving 2 bases of the junction unmatched. CDR1 is LGHDT, CDR2 YNNKEL, per germline (reference sequence). The CDR3 region is CASSQAAGGSYEQYF. In nucleotides, the CDR3 is TGTGCCAGCAGCCAAGCGGCGGGGGGCTCCTACGAGCAGTACTTC.

The rearrangement uses TRBV4-2 and TRBJ1-2; 7 nucleotides agree with TRBD1. Germline lookup yields CDR1 LGHNA and CDR2 YNFKEQ. V shed 0 bases, J shed 8 bases, and the junction held 18 bases outside the gene matches. The CDR3 spans 18 residues. Written as DNA, the CDR3 is TGTGCCAGCAGCCAAGAAGCCCCGCGAAGGGGGCATATGGGCGGCTACACCTTC. Amino acid sequence: CASSQEAPRRGHMGGYTF.

The chain has TRBV19 and TRBJ1-2, with 9 bases that match TRBD1. The CDR3 is 16 residues long. V lost 5 bases to trimming and J lost 1 base; unmatched junction nucleotides: 8. Germline-derived CDR1 and CDR2 are LNHDA and SQIVND (reference sequence). The CDR3 sequence: CASSARDRAGNYGYTF. CDR3 bases: TGTGCCAGTAGTGCCCGGGACAGGGCGGGTAACTATGGCTACACCTTC.

The rearrangement uses TRBV18 and TRBJ2-3, with 9 nucleotides matching TRBD1. V lost 6 bases and J lost 4; bases outside the gene matches: 26. The germline V gene encodes CDR1 KGHSH and CDR2 LQKENI. The CDR3 has 21 residues. As DNA, the CDR3 is TGTGCCAGCTCGCGACGACCGGGACAGGGCGAAGGAGGCTCCGGCGCAGATACGCAGTATTTT. Translating it yields CASSRRPGQGEGGSGADTQYF.

The table lists this clone with a few counts. The chain couples TRBV9 to TRBJ2-1; 8 nucleotides match TRBD2. CDR3 size: 15 residues. V was pared by 0 bases and J by 4 bases, with 3 bases of the junction left unmatched. CDR1 SGDLS and CDR2 YYNGEE come from the germline V gene. Here the CDR3 reads CASSVVTSVYNEQFF. The CDR3 bases are TGTGCCAGCAGCGTAGTGACTAGCGTGTACAATGAGCAGTTCTTC.

Only a few counts were recorded for this clone. V usage is TRBV6-1 and J usage is TRBJ2-4; no clear D gene. The CDR3 sequence is 13 residues long. The V end was cut by 5 bases, the J end by 8 bases, with 13 bases between. Germline assignment: CDR1 MNHNS and CDR2 SASEGT. The CDR3 region has the DNA TGTGCCAGCAGTCGTCCTGGCGGAGACATTCAGTACTTC. It translates to CASSRPGGDIQYF.

J is TRBJ1-4 and V is TRBV29-1; no clear D. Per the germline V gene, CDR1 is SQVTM and CDR2 is ANQGSEA. This CDR3 contains 14 residues. V lost 4 bases to trimming and J lost 2 bases, with 11 bases between them. Written as DNA, the CDR3 is TGCAGCGTTGTTGTCTCGACTACTAATGAAAAACTGTTTTTT. Its protein is CSVVVSTTNEKLFF. Together with reference TRBV29-1 and TRBJ1-4, the CDR3 gives the full variable domain: SAVISQKPSRDICQRGTSLTIQCQVDSQVTMMFWYRQQPGQSLTLIATANQGSEATYESGFVIDKFPISRPNLTFSTLTVSNMSPEDSSIYLCSVVVSTTNEKLFFGSGTQLSVL.

This clone was seen more than once but under ten times. The chain combines TRBV3-1 (or the pseudogene TRBV3-2) with TRBJ2-3; maybe TRBD1 (6 bases). Germline V gene lookup returns CDR1 LGHDT and CDR2 YNNKEL (reference sequence). V lost 0 bases and J lost 1, with 8 bases in between. The CDR3 extends over 15 amino acids. The CDR3, as DNA: TGTGCCAGCAGCCAAGAACGGACAGGCACAGATACGCAGTATTTT. Amino acids: CASSQERTGTDTQYF.

V gene TRBV12-3 or TRBV12-4 combines with J gene TRBJ1-2; no definite D call. V lost 2 bases, J lost 4 bases, and 5 bases lay in between. CDR3 size: 12 residues. The CDR3: CASSLQAYGYTF. DNA for the CDR3: TGTGCCAGCAGTTTACAGGCCTATGGCTACACCTTC.

CDR3 DNA: TGTGCCAGCAGTGGTTTTACGGGGGGGCCGAGCGAGCAGTACTTC. This encodes CASSGFTGGPSEQYF. This chain links TRBV25-1 with TRBJ2-7; 8 bases fit TRBD2. V lost 4 bases to trimming and J lost 6 bases; unmatched junction nucleotides: 11. This CDR3 contains 15 residues. The germline V gene encodes CDR1 MGHDK and CDR2 SYGVNS.

The chain is built from TRBV29-1 and TRBJ1-3, with 11 bases lining up with TRBD1. V shed 6 bases and J 3 bases; nucleotides not matched to a gene: 4. CDR1 SQVTM and CDR2 ANQGSEA come from the germline V gene. CDR3 length equals 14 residues. In DNA form, the CDR3 reads TGCAGCGTGTGGGACAGGGGGAATGGAAACACCATATATTTT. Residues: CSVWDRGNGNTIYF.

This chain links TRBV7-4 with TRBJ1-5; D uncertain. V was shortened by 2 bases and J by 1 base, with 15 bases between the two germline ends. The germline CDR1 and CDR2 sequences are SGHVT and SQSDAQ. This CDR3 comprises 17 residues. CDR3: CASSLHDLGLSNQPQHF. The CDR3 region has the DNA TGTGCCAGCAGCTTACACGATCTGGGCTTGAGCAATCAGCCCCAGCATTTT.

The V and J genes are TRBV3-1 (or the pseudogene TRBV3-2) and TRBJ2-3; D is unresolved. V was cut by 6 bases and J by 0 bases, with 10 bases left in between. The germline CDR1 and CDR2 sequences are LGHDT and YNNKEL (reference sequence). This CDR3 spans 14 amino acids. The CDR3 DNA reads as TGTGCCAGCAGTCGACAATCTAGCACAGATACGCAGTATTTT. Amino acids: CASSRQSSTDTQYF.

The V call is TRBV24-1, the J call TRBJ2-5; 10 bases match TRBD1. The germline gives CDR1 KGHDR, CDR2 SFDVKD. This CDR3 is 14 amino acids long. V trimming: 7 bases; J trimming: 0 bases; junction bases outside the gene matches: 1. CDR3 sequence (DNA): TGTGCCACCAGGGACAGGGGGGACCAAGAGACCCAGTACTTC. Amino acids: CATRDRGDQETQYF.

J is TRBJ2-3 and V is TRBV6-1; tentative D call: TRBD1 (6 bases). The CDR3 is 15 amino acids. The V and J ends lost 2 bases and 1 base respectively, with 10 bases between them. Germline assignment: CDR1 MNHNS and CDR2 SASEGT. The CDR3 DNA follows: TGTGCCAGCAGTGAACGGCCAGGGGGCACAGATACGCAGTATTTT. Translation gives CASSERPGGTDTQYF.

This clone was counted once. The chain joins TRBV11-2 to TRBJ1-4, with a possible D match to TRBD1 (5 bases). This CDR3 comprises 16 residues. Germline V gene lookup returns CDR1 SGHAT and CDR2 FQNNGV. Trimming took 5 bases from V and 0 from J, leaving 13 bases between them. CDR3 nucleotides: TGTGCCAGCAGCCCCCAAGACAGAACAACTAATGAAAAACTGTTTTTT. Translation: CASSPQDRTTNEKLFF.

The CDR3 region is CASSYAGTGSSEQYF. The CDR3 DNA sequence: TGTGCCAGCAGTTACGCCGGGACAGGGTCTTCCGAGCAGTACTTC. This chain uses TRBV6-5 with TRBJ2-7; 9 bases align to TRBD1. V lost 2 bases, J lost 6 bases, and 8 bases stayed unmatched. CDR1 and CDR2 from the germline V gene are MNHEY and SVGAGI. The CDR3 is made up of 15 amino acids.

This chain joins TRBV7-3 and TRBJ2-7; 11 bases agree with TRBD2. There are 15 residues in the CDR3. The germline V gene encodes CDR1 SGHTA and CDR2 FQGTGA. V trimming: 3 bases; J trimming: 2 bases; junction bases outside the gene matches: 3. CDR3 residues: CASSFTSGGAYEQYF. The CDR3, as DNA: TGTGCCAGCAGCTTTACTAGCGGGGGAGCCTACGAGCAGTACTTC.

The genes are TRBV19 and TRBJ1-5; 10 bases match TRBD1. CDR3 length: 14 residues. V shed 4 bases, J shed 6 bases, and the junction held 3 bases outside the gene matches. The germline CDR1 and CDR2 sequences are LNHDA and SQIVND (reference sequence). The chain's CDR3 is CASSTGTGAQPQHF. CDR3 nucleotides: TGTGCCAGTAGTACCGGGACAGGGGCTCAGCCCCAGCATTTT.

The chain is built from TRBV19 and TRBJ2-5, with a tentative D call TRBD2 (6 bases). CDR1 is LNHDA, CDR2 SQIVND, per germline (reference sequence). V was clipped by 5 bases and J by 4 bases, with 17 bases between them. This CDR3 comprises 15 residues. The CDR3: CASSLNREPGETQYF. Written as DNA, the CDR3 is TGTGCCAGTAGTTTAAACCGGGAGCCGGGAGAGACCCAGTACTTC.

This sequence joins TRBV5-5 and TRBJ2-1, with D possibly being TRBD2 (5 bases). V was shortened by 4 bases and J by 8 bases, with 13 bases between the two germline ends. CDR1 SGHKS and CDR2 YYEKEE come from the germline V gene (reference sequence). This CDR3 spans 13 amino acids. The CDR3 DNA reads TGTGCCAGCAGCCCGGGATTATTAGATGAGCAGTTCTTC. Protein sequence: CASSPGLLDEQFF.

This clone was counted a single time. This chain uses TRBV12-3 or TRBV12-4 with TRBJ1-4; maybe TRBD1 (6 bases). Trimming cost V 5 bases and J 7 bases, with 11 bases left between them. The CDR3 is made up of 13 amino acids. The chain's CDR3 is CASSRTGSEKLFF. CDR3 bases: TGTGCCAGCAGTCGCACAGGGAGTGAAAAACTGTTTTTT.